Each of the 27 T cell receptor beta chains below was sequenced from the same sample in a study of CXCR3-negative and CXCR3-positive naive CD8 T cells. Study conclusions and caveats: When CXCR3-positive naive cells were set against CXCR3-negative naive cells, the former had more hydrophobic TRB CDR3s.

The antigens of these receptors remain unknown. Carrying UMI labels, the TRB cDNA libraries were prepared through 5' RACE. TCRdb processed the 5' RACE reads again and assigns one entry to each CDR3 protein, with no DNA. The repertoire shows about 130,000 distinct CDR3 sequences; the top ten hold 0.59%. What was sequenced was naive CXCR3+ CD8+ T cells from blood. The subset denotes: CD45RO-CCR7+CD27+CD95- naive CD8+ T cells expressing CXCR3 (TNR3+). The receptors were sampled from a human donor in good health. Some clones in this sample may be carry-over from other donors' samples.

This rearrangement joins TRBV4-2 to TRBJ1-2; TCRdb's assignment of TRBD1 cannot be checked, as there is no DNA. The CDR3 has 16 amino acids. Germline lookup yields CDR1 LGHNA and CDR2 YNFKEQ. CDR3 sequence reads: CASSQEQGSMDYGYTF.

The gene calls are TRBV29-1 and TRBJ2-3; TCRdb proposes TRBD1, but this gene call is untestable without DNA. Germline V lookup: CDR1 SQVTM, CDR2 ANQGSEA. The CDR3 loop spans 13 amino acids. The CDR3 reads CSAVGQLTDTQYF.

The J gene is TRBJ2-1, the V gene TRBV5-1; TCRdb's D gene call, TRBD2, goes unchecked for lack of DNA. This CDR3 has 14 amino acids. Per germline, CDR1 SGHRS and CDR2 YFSETQ. Here the CDR3 reads CASSYSLIANEQFF. Complete variable domain (other parts from reference TRBV5-1 and TRBJ2-1): KAGVTQTPRYLIKTRGQQVTLSCSPISGHRSVSWYQQTPGQGLQFLFEYFSETQRNKGNFPGRFSGRQFSNSRSEMNVSTLELGDSALYLCASSYSLIANEQFFGPGTRLTVL.

The CDR3 sequence: CASSVADPMGEAFF. The rearrangement joins TRBV9 to TRBJ1-1. Per germline, CDR1 SGDLS and CDR2 YYNGEE. The CDR3 totals 14 residues. The full variable domain, completed using reference TRBV9 and TRBJ1-1, is DSGVTQTPKHLITATGQRVTLRCSPRSGDLSVYWYQQSLDQGLQFLIQYYNGEERAKGNILERFSAQQFPDLHSELNLSSLELGDSALYFCASSVADPMGEAFFGQGTRLTVV.

The gene calls are TRBV13 and TRBJ2-3. The CDR3 totals 14 residues. The germline gives CDR1 PRHDT, CDR2 FYEKMQ (reference sequence). The CDR3 reads CASSPSMVADTQYF. The full variable domain, rest sourced from reference TRBV13 and TRBJ2-3, is AAGVIQSPRHLIKEKRETATLKCYPIPRHDTVYWYQQGPGQDPQFLISFYEKMQSDKGSIPDRFSAQQFSDYHSELNMSSLELGDSALYFCASSPSMVADTQYFGPGTRLTVL.

The chain links TRBV6-6 to TRBJ2-7; with no DNA, the TCRdb D assignment of TRBD1 cannot be verified. This CDR3 is 14 amino acids long. Germline CDR1 MNHNY, CDR2 SVGAGI (reference sequence). CDR3 loop: CASTQGMPSYEQYF.

The genes are TRBV29-1 and TRBJ2-5; the D call from TCRdb, TRBD2, cannot be confirmed without DNA. In germline, CDR1 is SQVTM, CDR2 ANQGSEA. CDR3 length: 15 amino acids. CDR3 protein: CSVRIEAGALETQYF.

The chain links TRBV6-6 to TRBJ2-1; TCRdb names TRBD1, which stays unverified in the absence of DNA. The CDR3 extends over 15 amino acids. Germline CDR1 reads MNHNY; CDR2 reads SVGAGI (reference sequence). The CDR3 sequence is CASSAGAGEYNEQFF.

The rearrangement joins TRBV5-1 to TRBJ2-1. The CDR3 has 15 residues. Germline V gene data show CDR1 as SGHRS and CDR2 as YFSETQ. CDR3 loop: CASTRPGGSYNEQFF.

CDR3 in amino acids: CASSSPPGQTLDSEKLFF. The chain is built from TRBV7-8 and TRBJ1-4; there is no DNA to check the TCRdb D call of TRBD1. The CDR3 has 18 amino acids. The germline V gene encodes CDR1 SGHVS and CDR2 FQNEAQ.

The V gene is TRBV29-1, the J gene TRBJ1-1. The CDR3 is 12 residues long. The V gene's germline CDR1 is SQVTM and CDR2 ANQGSEA. CDR3 loop: CSVEEWDTEAFF.

V and J are TRBV11-3 and TRBJ2-5. The CDR3 sequence is 15 residues long. The germline V gene encodes CDR1 SGHNT and CDR2 YENEEA. The chain's CDR3 is CASSPREDDQETQYF. Together with reference TRBV11-3 and TRBJ2-5, the CDR3 gives the full variable domain: EAGVVQSPRYKIIEKKQPVAFWCNPISGHNTLYWYLQNLGQGPELLIRYENEEAVDDSQLPKDRFSAERLKGVDSTLKIQPAELGDSAVYLCASSPREDDQETQYFGPGTRLLVL.

The rearrangement links TRBV7-2 to TRBJ2-3; TCRdb's assignment of TRBD2 cannot be checked, as there is no DNA. Germline CDR1 and CDR2: SGHTA and FQGNSA. CDR3 size: 18 residues. The CDR3: CASSFRTTIEGRTDTQYF.

The rearrangement links TRBV29-1 to TRBJ2-7. CDR1 is SQVTM and CDR2 is ANQGSEA in the germline V gene. The CDR3 covers 11 residues. CDR3 sequence: CSVASGYEQYF.

The chain recombines TRBV28 with TRBJ2-3. The CDR3 length is 14 residues. Looked up from germline, CDR1 is MDHEN and CDR2 is SYDVKM. CDR3 protein: CASSFGLATDTQYF.

V is TRBV27 and J is TRBJ2-3; the D call of TRBD1 rests on TCRdb alone, since no DNA is present to check it. Per germline, CDR1 MNHEY and CDR2 SMNVEV (reference sequence). The CDR3 runs to 14 residues. Here the CDR3 reads CASRTGPSTDTQYF.

V usage is TRBV7-2 and J usage is TRBJ2-3; TCRdb designates TRBD2, a call that cannot be tested without DNA. The CDR3 sequence is 19 residues long. Germline V gives CDR1 SGHTA, CDR2 FQGNSA. The CDR3 sequence: CASSSLPLAGSASTDTQYF. The entire variable domain, with the rest obtained from reference TRBV7-2 and TRBJ2-3, is as follows: GAGVSQSPSNKVTEKGKDVELRCDPISGHTALYWYRQSLGQGLEFLIYFQGNSAPDKSGLPSDRFSAERTGGSVSTLTIQRTQQEDSAVYLCASSSLPLAGSASTDTQYFGPGTRLTVL.

The gene calls are TRBV6-5 and TRBJ2-7; there is no DNA to check the TCRdb D call of TRBD1. CDR1 and CDR2 from the germline V gene are MNHEY and SVGAGI. The CDR3 length is 15 residues. CDR3 region: CASSYLTGGTYEQYF.

The chain joins TRBV12-3 or TRBV12-4 to TRBJ2-3; TCRdb proposes TRBD2, but this gene call is untestable without DNA. This CDR3 is 15 amino acids long. CDR3 amino acids: CASSSLAGLTDTQYF.

This chain joins TRBV4-3 and TRBJ1-3; with no DNA, the TCRdb D assignment of TRBD1 cannot be verified. Germline CDR1 LGHNA, CDR2 YSLEER. The CDR3 spans 16 residues. CDR3 in amino acids: CASSQVGSPMGNTIYF.

The chain combines TRBV4-1 with TRBJ1-5; TCRdb names TRBD1, which stays unverified in the absence of DNA. This CDR3 comprises 15 residues. Germline CDR1 is MGHRA and CDR2 is YSYEKL. CDR3 amino acids: CASSQDRAGNQPQHF.

The gene calls are TRBV28 and TRBJ2-1; the TCRdb D gene call, TRBD1, has no DNA to confirm it. The CDR3 is 13 amino acids. Germline assignment: CDR1 MDHEN and CDR2 SYDVKM. CDR3 loop: CASSHAPDREQFF.

The chain has TRBV29-1 and TRBJ2-5; TCRdb lists TRBD2, though no DNA is available to test this call. CDR1 and CDR2 from the germline V gene are SQVTM and ANQGSEA. The CDR3 is made up of 15 amino acids. The CDR3 sequence is CSVQLAGDARETQYF.

The gene calls are TRBV29-1 and TRBJ2-3; TCRdb gives TRBD1 as the D gene, but with no DNA this cannot be confirmed. The CDR3 length is 14 residues. Germline V gene data show CDR1 as SQVTM and CDR2 as ANQGSEA. CDR3 amino acids: CSVVGHLYTDTQYF.

The chain links TRBV6-1 to TRBJ1-4. Looked up from germline, CDR1 is MNHNS and CDR2 is SASEGT. This CDR3 contains 16 residues. This chain's CDR3 is CASSENSPKANEKLFF.

This chain links TRBV20-1 with TRBJ1-2. The CDR3 is made up of 13 amino acids. CDR1 and CDR2 from the germline V gene are DFQATT and SNEGSKA (reference sequence). CDR3 in amino acids: CSARDEANYGYTF.

The gene calls are TRBV7-2 and TRBJ2-1; TCRdb indicates TRBD2, and absent DNA this call remains unverified. Germline CDR1 reads SGHTA; CDR2 reads FQGNSA. The CDR3 runs to 15 residues. Here the CDR3 reads CASSSGTSGIDEQFF.